These 25 T cell receptor beta chains were sequenced from one sample in a study of blood T cell repertoires in COVID-19. Clones were sequenced by immunoSEQ multiplex PCR, and TCRdb holds only the in-frame ones, with some missing. The sample lists some 130,000 clones, more than 90% seen once, with about 3.5% in the top ten. The specimen sequenced was peripheral blood. The receptors shown here come from a man aged 50-60 years with active COVID-19.

V and J are TRBV11-3 and TRBJ2-2; the match to TRBD1 covers 11 bases. The CDR3 sequence is 17 residues long. CDR1 and CDR2 from the germline V gene are SGHNT and YENEEA. Losses at the gene ends were 1 base for V and 4 bases for J; bases not matched to a gene: 5. In DNA form, the CDR3 reads TGTGCCAGCAGCTTAGTATTCGGACAGGGGGCCACCGGGGAGCTGTTTTTT. Amino acid sequence: CASSLVFGQGATGELFF. Complete variable domain (other parts from reference TRBV11-3 and TRBJ2-2): EAGVVQSPRYKIIEKKQPVAFWCNPISGHNTLYWYLQNLGQGPELLIRYENEEAVDDSQLPKDRFSAERLKGVDSTLKIQPAELGDSAVYLCASSLVFGQGATGELFFGEGSRLTVL.

The rearrangement uses TRBV5-4 and TRBJ2-5, with TRBD2 matching over 14 bases. Germline V gene sequence: CDR1 SGHNT, CDR2 YYREEE (reference sequence). Germline trimming cut 2 bases from V and 5 bases from J; bases unmatched to any gene: 5. This CDR3 has 16 amino acids. The CDR3, as DNA: TGTGCCAGCAGCTTTGGGACTAGCGGGAGTCTGGAGACCCAGTACTTC. Protein sequence: CASSFGTSGSLETQYF.

The chain has TRBV4-1 and TRBJ1-1, with 10 nucleotides matching TRBD1. The CDR3 totals 15 residues. V shed 6 bases and J 3 bases; nucleotides not matched to a gene: 7. The germline CDR1 and CDR2 sequences are MGHRA and YSYEKL. The CDR3 here is CASRKTGGRDTEAFF. In nucleotides, the CDR3 is TGCGCCAGCAGAAAGACAGGGGGCAGGGACACTGAAGCTTTCTTT.

The chain carries TRBV11-3 and TRBJ2-1, with TRBD2 as a possible D gene (5 bases). Germline CDR1 SGHNT, CDR2 YENEEA. The V end was cut by 4 bases, the J end by 6 bases, with 19 bases between. The CDR3 is 16 amino acids. The CDR3 spells CASSSALIGGSNEQFF. In DNA form, the CDR3 reads TGTGCCAGCAGCTCGGCTCTCATCGGAGGTTCCAATGAGCAGTTCTTC.

The CDR3 DNA sequence: TGTGCCAGCAGCCAAGGAGAGACAACTAATGAAAAACTGTTTTTT. This gives the protein CASSQGETTNEKLFF. The V gene is TRBV4-2, the J gene TRBJ1-4; D gene unclear. This CDR3 has 15 residues. CDR1 and CDR2 from the germline V gene are LGHNA and YNFKEQ. V was clipped by 1 base and J by 0 bases, with 6 bases between them.

V usage is TRBV6-1 and J usage is TRBJ2-1; no reliable D call. The CDR3 spans 15 residues. The V and J ends lost 2 bases and 0 bases respectively, with 8 bases between them. Germline values: CDR1 MNHNS, CDR2 SASEGT. CDR3 amino acids: CASSESATSYNEQFF. The CDR3 DNA sequence: TGTGCCAGCAGTGAATCTGCTACCTCCTACAATGAGCAGTTCTTC.

With regard to this clone: One end of the junction fails to match germline, which may point to a read error. The rearrangement uses TRBV7-9 and TRBJ2-4; 9 nucleotides match TRBD1. There are 12 residues in the CDR3. CDR1 and CDR2 (germline): SEHNR, FQNEAQ (reference sequence). The CDR3, as DNA: TGTGCCAGCAGCTTAGGGGACAGGGTGACGAACTTC. This gives the protein CASSLGDRVTNF.

V usage is TRBV18 and J usage is TRBJ1-3; TRBD1 matches at 8 bases. Per the germline V gene, CDR1 is KGHSH and CDR2 is LQKENI. This CDR3 region has 16 residues. With V trimmed by 3 bases and J by 4 bases, 8 bases remained unmatched. The CDR3 here is CASSPRTGTTGNTIYF. CDR3 nucleotide sequence: TGTGCCAGCTCACCCCGGACAGGGACTACAGGAAACACCATATATTTT.

The CDR3 loop is CASSKGQASYEQYF. The CDR3, as DNA: TGTGCCAGCAGTAAAGGACAGGCTAGCTACGAGCAGTACTTC. The chain recombines TRBV2 with TRBJ2-7; 7 bases align to TRBD1. V gave up 5 bases and J gave up 3 bases; unmatched junction bases: 7. The CDR3 is made up of 14 amino acids. Per germline, CDR1 SNHLY and CDR2 FYNNEI.

J is TRBJ2-5 and V is TRBV6-6; 8 nucleotides match TRBD2. This CDR3 has 15 amino acids. Germline V gene sequence: CDR1 MNHNY, CDR2 SVGAGI (reference sequence). V dropped 2 bases and J dropped 2; count of bases not matched to a gene: 4. DNA for the CDR3: TGTGCCAGCAGTTACAAGGGACTAGGTCAAGAGACCCAGTACTTC. It codes for CASSYKGLGQETQYF.

The gene calls are TRBV7-9 and TRBJ2-3; 11 bases line up with TRBD2. J was trimmed by 5 bases and V by 4 bases; bases with no gene match: 8. Germline CDR1 and CDR2: SEHNR and FQNEAQ (reference sequence). The CDR3 sequence is 16 residues long. The CDR3 sequence is CASSSGLAEGRDTQYF. In DNA, the CDR3 is TGTGCCAGCAGCTCGGGACTAGCGGAGGGGCGAGATACGCAGTATTTT.

V is TRBV5-4 and J is TRBJ2-3, with a possible D match to TRBD2 (6 bases). Germline V gene data show CDR1 as SGHNT and CDR2 as YYREEE (reference sequence). The germline V and J ends were trimmed by 0 bases and 2 bases, with 13 bases remaining between them. The CDR3 has 16 amino acids. In DNA form, the CDR3 reads TGTGCCAGCAGCTTGGTTGCTAGCGCCTTCACAGATACGCAGTATTTT. It yields the protein CASSLVASAFTDTQYF.

The rearrangement uses TRBV19 and TRBJ1-1; 7 positions agree with TRBD1. V was pared by 5 bases and J by 6 bases, with 6 bases of the junction left unmatched. CDR1 LNHDA and CDR2 SQIVND come from the germline V gene (reference sequence). The CDR3 runs to 13 residues. The CDR3 nucleotides are TGTGCCAGTAGTGACAGGGATAAGGCTGAAGCTTTCTTT. This gives the protein CASSDRDKAEAFF.

V and J are TRBV6-5 and TRBJ2-6; D perhaps matches TRBD1 (5 bases). V lost 6 bases, J lost 0 bases, and 9 bases lay in between. Germline CDR1 and CDR2: MNHEY and SVGAGI. The CDR3 is 15 amino acids. CDR3 region: CASSTQGSGANVLTF. The CDR3 DNA is TGTGCCAGCAGCACCCAGGGCTCTGGGGCCAACGTCCTGACTTTC.

The rearrangement uses TRBV19 and TRBJ1-2; TRBD1 might be the D (6 bases). The V gene lost 4 bases and the J gene lost 4 bases, with 16 bases spanning the gap. The CDR3 runs to 15 residues. Germline V CDR1 and CDR2: LNHDA, SQIVND (reference sequence). The CDR3 spells CASSRRRQDPYGYTF. DNA of the CDR3: TGTGCCAGTAGTAGGAGGAGACAGGATCCCTATGGCTACACCTTC.

This clone was observed a handful of times. The chain carries TRBV6-2 or TRBV6-3 and TRBJ2-5, with a possible D match to TRBD1 (5 bases). This CDR3 contains 16 residues. V lost 2 bases and J 2 bases, leaving 15 bases between the germline ends. Germline V lookup: CDR1 MNHEY, CDR2 SVGEGT. The CDR3 sequence is CASSYIVGRLQETQYF. The CDR3 region has the DNA TGTGCCAGCAGTTACATCGTGGGGCGGTTGCAAGAGACCCAGTACTTC.

The rearrangement joins TRBV5-1 to TRBJ2-6; possibly TRBD1 for D (5 bases). Trimming cost V 5 bases and J 0 bases, with 12 bases left between them. Germline values: CDR1 SGHRS, CDR2 YFSETQ. The CDR3 has 16 residues. CDR3 amino acids: CASSLQGGSGANVLTF. The CDR3 DNA sequence: TGCGCCAGCAGTCTCCAGGGCGGCTCTGGGGCCAACGTCCTGACTTTC.

This rearrangement joins TRBV6-5 to TRBJ2-7; TRBD1 aligns across 8 bases. Germline CDR1 and CDR2: MNHEY and SVGAGI. The CDR3 has 15 residues. The trim removed 6 bases at V and 2 bases at J, leaving 9 bases unmatched. The CDR3 DNA reads TGTGCCAGCAGACGACAGACAGGGGATACCTACGAGCAGTACTTC. Its translation is CASRRQTGDTYEQYF.

This clone was detected only once. This rearrangement joins TRBV18 to TRBJ2-3; D is possibly TRBD1 (5 bases). The length of the CDR3 is 14 residues. CDR1 is KGHSH and CDR2 is LQKENI in the germline V gene. Between the trimmed V and J ends, which lost 5 bases and 5 bases, there was a span of 14 bases. CDR3 in amino acids: CASSEQVDVDTQYF. Here the CDR3 DNA reads TGTGCCAGCTCAGAACAGGTAGATGTAGATACGCAGTATTTT. Using reference TRBV18 and TRBJ2-3 for the parts outside the CDR3, the full variable domain is NAGVMQNPRHLVRRRGQEARLRCSPMKGHSHVYWYRQLPEEGLKFMVYLQKENIIDESGMPKERFSAEFPKEGPSILRIQQVVRGDSAAYFCASSEQVDVDTQYFGPGTRLTVL.

In its sample, this clone was seen once. The gene calls are TRBV11-3 and TRBJ2-2; 13 bases map to TRBD2. CDR3 size: 19 residues. From germline, CDR1 is SGHNT and CDR2 YENEEA. The V segment lost 2 bases and the J segment 4 bases; nucleotides outside the gene matches: 10. DNA for the CDR3: TGTGCCAGCAGCTTAACGGTCACTAGCGGGAGGGACCCCACCGGGGAGCTGTTTTTT. Protein: CASSLTVTSGRDPTGELFF.

The rearrangement links TRBV19 to TRBJ2-3, with TRBD2 as a possible D gene (5 bases). The length of the CDR3 is 13 residues. The germline V gene encodes CDR1 LNHDA and CDR2 SQIVND (reference sequence). Trimming took off 9 bases at V and 4 bases at J, with 14 bases between the two ends. The CDR3 bases are TGTGCCAGCGGGATTTCGGGCTCAGATACGCAGTATTTT. It is translated as CASGISGSDTQYF.

The CDR3 spells CASSLRGSPLHF. The CDR3, as DNA: TGTGCCAGCAGCCTAAGGGGTTCACCCCTCCACTTT. The V call is TRBV3-1 (or the pseudogene TRBV3-2), the J call TRBJ1-6; perhaps TRBD1 as D (5 bases). Trimming cost V 4 bases and J 9 bases, with 7 bases left between them. Germline CDR1 LGHDT, CDR2 YNNKEL (reference sequence). The CDR3 totals 12 residues.

V is TRBV18 and J is TRBJ1-2; 9 bases are a match to TRBD1. CDR3 length: 14 amino acids. Germline CDR1 and CDR2: KGHSH and LQKENI. V shed 6 bases and J 2 bases; nucleotides not matched to a gene: 4. This chain's CDR3 is CASSPGTGNYGYTF. The CDR3 DNA is TGTGCCAGCTCGCCCGGGACAGGGAACTATGGCTACACCTTC.

This clone is a singleton in its sample. The chain is built from TRBV28 and TRBJ2-3; 8 bases map to TRBD1. Per the germline V gene, CDR1 is MDHEN and CDR2 is SYDVKM. The CDR3 is 20 residues long. Germline trimming cut 1 base from V and 2 bases from J; bases unmatched to any gene: 17. The CDR3: CASSLSRQGTITLHTDTQYF. The CDR3 nucleotides are TGTGCCAGCAGTTTATCTAGACAGGGGACAATCACCCTTCACACAGATACGCAGTATTTT.

Concerning this clone itself: Other nucleotide sequences in the sample specify the same CDR3. J is TRBJ2-1 and V is TRBV24-1; the D gene is possibly TRBD1 (7 bases). The CDR3 runs to 14 residues. V was shortened by 5 bases and J by 1 base, with 8 bases between the two germline ends. CDR1 KGHDR and CDR2 SFDVKD come from the germline V gene. As DNA, the CDR3 is TGTGCCACCAGTGCAGGGGGGTCCTACAATGAGCAGTTCTTC. As protein: CATSAGGSYNEQFF.